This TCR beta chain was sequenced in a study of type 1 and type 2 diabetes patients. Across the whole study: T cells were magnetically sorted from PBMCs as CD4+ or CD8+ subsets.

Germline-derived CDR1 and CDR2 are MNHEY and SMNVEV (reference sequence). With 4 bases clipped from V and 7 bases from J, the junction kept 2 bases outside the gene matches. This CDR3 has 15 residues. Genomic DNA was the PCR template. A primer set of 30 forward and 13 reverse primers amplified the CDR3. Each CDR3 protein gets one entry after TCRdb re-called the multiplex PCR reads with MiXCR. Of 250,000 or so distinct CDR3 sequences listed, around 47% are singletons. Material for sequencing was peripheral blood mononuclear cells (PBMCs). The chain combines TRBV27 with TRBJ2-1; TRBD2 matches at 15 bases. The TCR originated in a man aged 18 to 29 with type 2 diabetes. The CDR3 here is CASSYGTSGRNEQFF. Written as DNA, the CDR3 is TGTGCCAGCAGTTATGGGACTAGCGGGAGGAATGAGCAGTTCTTC.